These 6 T cell receptor beta chains came from one sample sequenced in a study of beta chain features in type 1 diabetes. Expressed TCRB transcripts got sequenced, as all isolated RNA was reverse transcribed. The repertoire was sequenced with immunoSEQ multiplex PCR; TCRdb's copy has only in-frame clones and lacks some. The sample lists 40,000 or so clones; roughly 56% were seen once. Sequencing was done on a sample of Tregs from blood. These receptors originate from a woman under 30 in good health.

This clone has just a few counts. The chain links TRBV27 to TRBJ1-2; D may be TRBD1 (6 bases). The V and J ends lost 5 bases and 4 bases respectively, with 17 bases between them. Per germline, CDR1 MNHEY and CDR2 SMNVEV (reference sequence). The CDR3 length is 15 residues. The CDR3 DNA reads as TGTGCCAGCAGTGTAACCGGGACATCCATCTATGGCTACACCTTC. Protein product: CASSVTGTSIYGYTF.

J is TRBJ2-7 and V is TRBV19; D ambiguous. CDR1 is LNHDA, CDR2 SQIVND, per germline (reference sequence). CDR3 size: 12 residues. The V end lost 3 bases, the J end lost 6 bases, and 9 bases lay between the germline ends. CDR3 loop: CASSIVASEQYF. The DNA for the CDR3 is TGTGCCAGTAGTATCGTGGCCTCCGAGCAGTACTTC.

The rearrangement uses TRBV5-1 and TRBJ1-5; D gene ambiguous. CDR3 length equals 14 residues. Trimming cost V 0 bases and J 6 bases, with 10 bases left between them. CDR1 and CDR2 from the germline V gene are SGHRS and YFSETQ. The CDR3 is CASSLAGVGQPQHF. The CDR3 DNA is TGCGCCAGCAGCTTGGCCGGGGTGGGTCAGCCCCAGCATTTT.

This clone was seen more than once but under ten times. The rearrangement joins TRBV27 to TRBJ1-2; D is unresolved. Per the germline V gene, CDR1 is MNHEY and CDR2 is SMNVEV (reference sequence). Trimming pared 6 bases from V and 2 bases from J, leaving 19 bases between. The CDR3 spans 16 residues. In nucleotides, the CDR3 is TGTGCCAGCAGGGAGAGGTGGGAGGGCGCGAACTATGGCTACACCTTC. Protein product: CASRERWEGANYGYTF.

This chain connects TRBV5-1 to TRBJ2-2, with 9 bases fitting TRBD2. This CDR3 contains 16 residues. Losses at the gene ends were 4 bases for V and 6 bases for J; bases not matched to a gene: 10. Germline V CDR1 and CDR2: SGHRS, YFSETQ. As DNA, the CDR3 is TGCGCCAGCAGCCCGGCTAGCGGGAAATTCTCCGGGGAGCTGTTTTTT. Protein product: CASSPASGKFSGELFF.

This clone was observed a handful of times. The CDR3 DNA reads TGTGCCAGTAGTATTGTCAAGCGGGTCTACAATGAGCAGTTCTTC. This encodes CASSIVKRVYNEQFF. The rearrangement uses TRBV19 and TRBJ2-1; D is perhaps TRBD2 (6 bases). The germline CDR1 and CDR2 sequences are LNHDA and SQIVND (reference sequence). Trimming shortened V by 3 bases and J by 3 bases, and 12 bases separated the two germline ends. CDR3 length equals 15 residues.